Detailed here is one T cell receptor (beta chain). This record comes from a study of blood T cell repertoires in COVID-19. The CDR3 spans 20 residues. CDR1 is LNHDA and CDR2 is SQIVND in the germline V gene (reference sequence). Trimming left V 6 bases short and J 3 bases short, with 32 bases between. Authors' methods: Cell counts per sample came from amplifying reference gene primers. The assay was immunoSEQ multiplex PCR, and TCRdb's table has in-frame clones only and misses some. That table furnishes V, J and clone size, whereas the DNA furnished D and trimming. The table shows 55,000 to 70,000 clones, with 60% to 80% occurring only once.

The chain carries TRBV19 and TRBJ1-2; D is undetermined. Sequencing input: peripheral blood. The sequence derives from a man in his fifties or sixties with acute or convalescent COVID-19. CDR3 sequence: CASSDLFSWQFTTSDYGYTF. DNA for the CDR3: TGTGCCAGTAGCGATCTCTTTTCTTGGCAGTTTACGACTTCGGACTATGGCTACACCTTC. The whole variable domain, remainder taken from reference TRBV19 and TRBJ1-2, is DGGITQSPKYLFRKEGQNVTLSCEQNLNHDAMYWYRQDPGQGLRLIYYSQIVNDFQKGDIAEGYSVSREKKESFPLTVTSAQKNPTAFYLCASSDLFSWQFTTSDYGYTFGSGTRLTVV.